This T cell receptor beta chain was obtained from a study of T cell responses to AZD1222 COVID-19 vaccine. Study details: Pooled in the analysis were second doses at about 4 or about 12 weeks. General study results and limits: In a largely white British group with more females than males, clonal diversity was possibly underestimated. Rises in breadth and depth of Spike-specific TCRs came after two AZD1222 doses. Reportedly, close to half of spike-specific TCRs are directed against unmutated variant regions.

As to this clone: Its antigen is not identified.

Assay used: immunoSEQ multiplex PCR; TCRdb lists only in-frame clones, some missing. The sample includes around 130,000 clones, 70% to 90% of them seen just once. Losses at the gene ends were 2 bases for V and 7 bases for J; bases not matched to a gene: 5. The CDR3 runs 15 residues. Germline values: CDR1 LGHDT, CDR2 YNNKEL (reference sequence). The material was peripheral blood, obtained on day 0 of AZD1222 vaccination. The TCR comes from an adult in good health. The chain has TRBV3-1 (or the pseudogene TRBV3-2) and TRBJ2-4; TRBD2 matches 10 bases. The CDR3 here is CASSQLAGGTNIQYF. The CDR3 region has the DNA TGTGCCAGCAGCCAATTAGCGGGAGGTACGAACATTCAGTACTTC.